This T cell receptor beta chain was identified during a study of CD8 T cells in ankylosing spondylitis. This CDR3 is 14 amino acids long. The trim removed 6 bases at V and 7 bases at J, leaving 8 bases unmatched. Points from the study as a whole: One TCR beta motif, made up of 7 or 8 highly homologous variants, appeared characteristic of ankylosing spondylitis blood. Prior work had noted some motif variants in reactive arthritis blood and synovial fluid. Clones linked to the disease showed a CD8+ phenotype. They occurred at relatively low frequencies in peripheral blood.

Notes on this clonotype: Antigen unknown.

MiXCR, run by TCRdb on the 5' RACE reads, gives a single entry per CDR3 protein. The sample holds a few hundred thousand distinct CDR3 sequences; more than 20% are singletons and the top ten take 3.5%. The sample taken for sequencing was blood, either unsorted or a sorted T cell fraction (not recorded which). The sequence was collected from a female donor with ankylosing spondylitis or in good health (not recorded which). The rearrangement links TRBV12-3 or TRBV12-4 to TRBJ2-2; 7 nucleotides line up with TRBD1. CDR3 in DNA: TGTGCCAGCAGCGTAAGACAGGGAATCGGGGAGCTGTTTTTT. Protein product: CASSVRQGIGELFF.